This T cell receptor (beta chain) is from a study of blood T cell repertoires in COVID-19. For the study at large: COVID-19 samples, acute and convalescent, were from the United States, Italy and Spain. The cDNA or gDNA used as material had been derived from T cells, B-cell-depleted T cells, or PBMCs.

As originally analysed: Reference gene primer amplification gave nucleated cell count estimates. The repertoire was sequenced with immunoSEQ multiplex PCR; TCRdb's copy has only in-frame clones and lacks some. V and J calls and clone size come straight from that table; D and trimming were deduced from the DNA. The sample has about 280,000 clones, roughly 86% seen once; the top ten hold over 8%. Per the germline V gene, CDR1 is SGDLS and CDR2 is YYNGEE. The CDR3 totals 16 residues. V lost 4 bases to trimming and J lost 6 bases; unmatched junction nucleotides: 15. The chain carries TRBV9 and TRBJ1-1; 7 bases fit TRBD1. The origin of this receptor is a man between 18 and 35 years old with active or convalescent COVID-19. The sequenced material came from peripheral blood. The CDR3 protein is CASSSSLQGVFPEAFF. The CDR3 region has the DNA TGTGCCAGCAGCTCCAGCCTTCAGGGGGTCTTTCCTGAAGCTTTCTTT.